This is a list of T cell receptor beta chains from one sample in a study of blood T cell repertoires in COVID-19. Method: immunoSEQ multiplex PCR; TCRdb's copy keeps in-frame clones and lacks some. The data contain about 150,000 clones, roughly three quarters of them singletons. The sequenced material came from peripheral blood. These receptor sequences come from a man aged 55-75 years with acute or convalescent COVID-19. Each CDR3 is given with its conserved first and last residue.

>TRBV28|TRBJ1-6
CASSSGQGIYNSPLHF
>TRBV7-9|TRBJ2-5
CASSLSGKGTQYF
>TRBV6-2/TRBV6-3|TRBJ1-6
CASSGQGRGPLHF
>TRBV2|TRBJ2-3
CASSASGPLTDTQYF
>TRBV21-1|TRBJ2-1
CASSTLGPERDEQFF
>TRBV29-1|TRBJ2-7
CSALLALAGKPYEQYF
>TRBV5-1|TRBJ2-3
CASSPGLANTDTQYF
>TRBV10-2|TRBJ2-1
CASSVATYNEQFF
>TRBV9|TRBJ2-3
CASSVGIGLATTDTQYF
>TRBV12-5|TRBJ1-5
CASGKTPGTGGSNQPQHF
>TRBV11-2|TRBJ2-3
CASSLALRGSTDTQYF
>TRBV6-5|TRBJ2-1
CASSPGGNEQFF
>TRBV27|TRBJ2-4
CASSLAGRNIQYF
>TRBV14|TRBJ1-2
CASSLPGQGRRGYTF
>TRBV4-1|TRBJ1-5
CASSQVVTDSNQPQHF
>TRBV7-9|TRBJ2-7
CASSPLTYEQYF
>TRBV30|TRBJ2-1
CAWSVGLAGGGDEQFF
>TRBV6-2/TRBV6-3|TRBJ1-2
CASSEPGHFYGYTF
>TRBV7-3|TRBJ2-2
CASSLIGGELFF
>TRBV5-1|TRBJ2-7
CASSLVEGRSYEQYF
>TRBV6-2/TRBV6-3|TRBJ2-7
CASSLALDRALAYEQYF
>TRBV15|TRBJ1-5
CATSPSSNQPQHF
>TRBV2|TRBJ1-5
CASSENNPGQPQHF
>TRBV3-1/TRBV3-2|TRBJ2-2
CASSQGDTERIGELFF
>TRBV9|TRBJ2-2
CASRSGDTGELFF
>TRBV27|TRBJ2-1
CASSLTGDPGNEQFF
>TRBV21-1|TRBJ1-1
CASTSTRGDRDTEAFF
>TRBV30|TRBJ1-6
CAWSVGQGNSPLHF
>TRBV18|TRBJ2-7
CASSPGQASSYEQYF
>TRBV7-5|TRBJ2-3
CVRSLELAGGPDTQYF
>TRBV28|TRBJ1-6
CASSYSREPLHF
>TRBV10-3|TRBJ1-6
CAISEKTGQNSPLHF